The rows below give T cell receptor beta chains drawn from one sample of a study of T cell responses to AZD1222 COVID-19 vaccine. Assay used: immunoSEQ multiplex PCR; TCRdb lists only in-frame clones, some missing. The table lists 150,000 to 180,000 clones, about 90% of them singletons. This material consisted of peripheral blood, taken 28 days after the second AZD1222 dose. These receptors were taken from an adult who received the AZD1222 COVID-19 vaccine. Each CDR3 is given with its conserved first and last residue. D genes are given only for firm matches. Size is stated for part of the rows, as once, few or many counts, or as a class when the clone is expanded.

cdr3_nt: TGTGCCAGCTCACCAATTGGGGGCAAATCGTACGAGCAGTACTTC
cdr3_aa: CASSPIGGKSYEQYF
clone_size: NA
j_call: TRBJ2-7
v_call: TRBV18
d_call: NA

cdr3_nt: TGTGCCAGCAGCTCGGGACAGAGGAAGGAAAAACTGTTTTTT
cdr3_aa: CASSSGQRKEKLFF
clone_size: NA
j_call: TRBJ1-4
v_call: TRBV6-5
d_call: TRBD1

cdr3_nt: TGCGCCAGCACCTATGATGGGGGCTACGAGCAGTACTTC
cdr3_aa: CASTYDGGYEQYF
clone_size: NA
j_call: TRBJ2-7
v_call: TRBV5-1
d_call: NA

cdr3_nt: TGTGCCAGTAGTATTGGCAACTCACCAGGCCAGCCCCAGCATTTT
cdr3_aa: CASSIGNSPGQPQHF
clone_size: once
j_call: TRBJ1-5
v_call: TRBV19
d_call: NA

cdr3_nt: TGTGCCAGCAGTTCGGGGATGAACACTGAAGCTTTCTTT
cdr3_aa: CASSSGMNTEAFF
clone_size: once
j_call: TRBJ1-1
v_call: TRBV28
d_call: NA

cdr3_nt: TGTGCCAGCACCCAATATGAATCTGGGGCCAACGTCCTGACTTTC
cdr3_aa: CASTQYESGANVLTF
clone_size: NA
j_call: TRBJ2-6
v_call: TRBV2
d_call: NA

cdr3_nt: TGCGCCAGCAGCCAAGGTCTAGCGAGCAATGAGCAGTTCTTC
cdr3_aa: CASSQGLASNEQFF
clone_size: NA
j_call: TRBJ2-1
v_call: TRBV4-3
d_call: NA

cdr3_nt: TGTGCCAGCAGCCTCTCCGGACCCTACAATGAGCAGTTCTTC
cdr3_aa: CASSLSGPYNEQFF
clone_size: NA
j_call: TRBJ2-1
v_call: TRBV7-9
d_call: NA

cdr3_nt: TGTGCCAGCAGCTTCTACGGGGGCCAGTACAATGAGCAGTTCTTC
cdr3_aa: CASSFYGGQYNEQFF
clone_size: NA
j_call: TRBJ2-1
v_call: TRBV11-2
d_call: NA

cdr3_nt: TGTGCCAGCAGCAATAGAATCGACGGGGAGCTGTTTTTT
cdr3_aa: CASSNRIDGELFF
clone_size: NA
j_call: TRBJ2-2
v_call: TRBV7-9
d_call: NA

cdr3_nt: TGTGCCAGCAGCTATGTATGGGGAGGCACTGAAGCTTTCTTT
cdr3_aa: CASSYVWGGTEAFF
clone_size: NA
j_call: TRBJ1-1
v_call: TRBV5-5
d_call: NA

cdr3_nt: TGTGCCAGCAGTTTCCCTTTACTGACAGGGACGAACACTGAAGCTTTCTTT
cdr3_aa: CASSFPLLTGTNTEAFF
clone_size: NA
j_call: TRBJ1-1
v_call: TRBV6-2/TRBV6-3
d_call: TRBD1

cdr3_nt: TGTGCCAGCAGCAGTCAGGGGGCGAAACTAAATGAGCAGTTCTTC
cdr3_aa: CASSSQGAKLNEQFF
clone_size: NA
j_call: TRBJ2-1
v_call: TRBV28
d_call: TRBD1

cdr3_nt: TGTGCTAGCAGCCCCGGGTTCTCGGCAGATACGCAGTATTTT
cdr3_aa: CASSPGFSADTQYF
clone_size: NA
j_call: TRBJ2-3
v_call: TRBV7-7
d_call: NA

cdr3_nt: TGTGCCAGCAGTTACTTGGGACCACGCACAGATACGCAGTATTTT
cdr3_aa: CASSYLGPRTDTQYF
clone_size: NA
j_call: TRBJ2-3
v_call: TRBV6-2/TRBV6-3
d_call: NA

cdr3_nt: TGTGCCAGCTCACCACCGTTTCAGCCCCAGCATTTT
cdr3_aa: CASSPPFQPQHF
clone_size: once
j_call: TRBJ1-5
v_call: TRBV18
d_call: NA

cdr3_nt: TGCAGCGTTGAAGCGTTGGGAGGAAACACCATATATTTT
cdr3_aa: CSVEALGGNTIYF
clone_size: NA
j_call: TRBJ1-3
v_call: TRBV29-1
d_call: NA

cdr3_nt: TGTGCCAGCAGCTTACAAGGGCCCAATCAGCCCCAGCATTTT
cdr3_aa: CASSLQGPNQPQHF
clone_size: NA
j_call: TRBJ1-5
v_call: TRBV7-2
d_call: NA

cdr3_nt: TGCGCCAGCAGCTTTTCCAGGGGAGTTACTGAAGCTTTCTTT
cdr3_aa: CASSFSRGVTEAFF
clone_size: NA
j_call: TRBJ1-1
v_call: TRBV5-1
d_call: NA

cdr3_nt: TGTGCCAGCAGTTACTCGGGTAGCGAGGAGCAGTACTTC
cdr3_aa: CASSYSGSEEQYF
clone_size: NA
j_call: TRBJ2-7
v_call: TRBV6-5
d_call: NA

cdr3_nt: TGTGCCAGCTCTCAAGGACTAGCGGGGGACAATGAGCAGTTCTTC
cdr3_aa: CASSQGLAGDNEQFF
clone_size: NA
j_call: TRBJ2-1
v_call: TRBV18
d_call: TRBD2

cdr3_nt: TGTGCCAGCAGCTCCCGGGACGACTACGAGCAGTACTTC
cdr3_aa: CASSSRDDYEQYF
clone_size: few
j_call: TRBJ2-7
v_call: TRBV7-2
d_call: NA

cdr3_nt: TGTGCCAGCAGCAAGGACAGGGCGGACAATGAGCAGTTCTTC
cdr3_aa: CASSKDRADNEQFF
clone_size: NA
j_call: TRBJ2-1
v_call: TRBV5-4
d_call: TRBD1

cdr3_nt: TGTGCCAGCAGCCAACGGGGGAGCGAGCAGTACTTC
cdr3_aa: CASSQRGSEQYF
clone_size: NA
j_call: TRBJ2-7
v_call: TRBV7-8
d_call: NA

cdr3_nt: TGCGCCAGCAGCTTGGAGCCGGGAGGTAACTACGAGCAGTACTTC
cdr3_aa: CASSLEPGGNYEQYF
clone_size: NA
j_call: TRBJ2-7
v_call: TRBV5-1
d_call: TRBD2

cdr3_nt: TGTGCCAGTAGTATAACTGGGACAGCGAACACCGGGGAGCTGTTTTTT
cdr3_aa: CASSITGTANTGELFF
clone_size: once
j_call: TRBJ2-2
v_call: TRBV19
d_call: TRBD1

cdr3_nt: TGTGCCAGCAGTGAATCTGGGGAAGGAAGTGGCTACACCTTC
cdr3_aa: CASSESGEGSGYTF
clone_size: NA
j_call: TRBJ1-2
v_call: TRBV2
d_call: NA

cdr3_nt: TGTGCCAGCAGTCCCGGGACAGGGGGCACGGGCTACACCTTC
cdr3_aa: CASSPGTGGTGYTF
clone_size: NA
j_call: TRBJ1-2
v_call: TRBV28
d_call: TRBD1

cdr3_nt: TGTGCCAGCAGCTTAGAGGGCACAGATACGCAGTATTTT
cdr3_aa: CASSLEGTDTQYF
clone_size: NA
j_call: TRBJ2-3
v_call: TRBV11-3
d_call: NA

cdr3_nt: TGTGCCAGCAGTGGCCTGCTAGCGGGAGGTCGGGATGAGCAGTTCTTC
cdr3_aa: CASSGLLAGGRDEQFF
clone_size: NA
j_call: TRBJ2-1
v_call: TRBV6-1
d_call: TRBD2

cdr3_nt: TGTGCCAGCAGCGTGGGGACTAGCGGGAGATCCGCCGAGCAGTACTTC
cdr3_aa: CASSVGTSGRSAEQYF
clone_size: NA
j_call: TRBJ2-7
v_call: TRBV9
d_call: TRBD2

cdr3_nt: TGTGCCAGCAGCGGCTCCGGGACAGGGCCCTACGAGCAGTACTTC
cdr3_aa: CASSGSGTGPYEQYF
clone_size: NA
j_call: TRBJ2-7
v_call: TRBV7-9
d_call: TRBD1

cdr3_nt: TGTGCCACCAGTGACCTAGTCCCGGGACAAGTTCGGGAGACCCAGTACTTC
cdr3_aa: CATSDLVPGQVRETQYF
clone_size: NA
j_call: TRBJ2-5
v_call: TRBV24-1
d_call: NA

cdr3_nt: TGTGCCAGCAGCGTAGGTGGGAGTAACTACAATGAGCAGTTCTTC
cdr3_aa: CASSVGGSNYNEQFF
clone_size: NA
j_call: TRBJ2-1
v_call: TRBV9
d_call: NA

cdr3_nt: TGTGCCAGCAGTGAAATCGGCAGGGGGGGTGAGGAACTGTTTTTT
cdr3_aa: CASSEIGRGGEELFF
clone_size: NA
j_call: TRBJ1-4
v_call: TRBV2
d_call: TRBD1

cdr3_nt: TGTGCCAGCAGTCGTGTTGGGGGTAATGAAAAACTGTTTTTT
cdr3_aa: CASSRVGGNEKLFF
clone_size: NA
j_call: TRBJ1-4
v_call: TRBV3-1/TRBV3-2
d_call: NA

cdr3_nt: TGTGCCAGCAGCCGGCGGGGGGGGACGGGCTCTGGAAACACCATATATTTT
cdr3_aa: CASSRRGGTGSGNTIYF
clone_size: few
j_call: TRBJ1-3
v_call: TRBV3-1/TRBV3-2
d_call: NA

cdr3_nt: TGCGCCAGCAGCCAAGGTCGCGGGCTATCCTACGAGCAGTACTTC
cdr3_aa: CASSQGRGLSYEQYF
clone_size: NA
j_call: TRBJ2-7
v_call: TRBV4-3
d_call: NA

cdr3_nt: TGTGCCAGCAACGACAGGGGCCTAGCGGGAGATGAGCAGTACTTC
cdr3_aa: CASNDRGLAGDEQYF
clone_size: NA
j_call: TRBJ2-7
v_call: TRBV21-1
d_call: NA

cdr3_nt: TGTGCCAGCAGCTTAATTTCTAACTATGGCTACACCTTC
cdr3_aa: CASSLISNYGYTF
clone_size: NA
j_call: TRBJ1-2
v_call: TRBV7-9
d_call: NA

cdr3_nt: TGTGCCAGCAGTTTATTCCGTGGTAATGAAAAACTGTTTTTT
cdr3_aa: CASSLFRGNEKLFF
clone_size: NA
j_call: TRBJ1-4
v_call: TRBV28
d_call: NA

cdr3_nt: TGTGCCAGCAGTGAAGGCCGGAACTCAGCTGGGGCCAACGTCCTGACTTTC
cdr3_aa: CASSEGRNSAGANVLTF
clone_size: NA
j_call: TRBJ2-6
v_call: TRBV2
d_call: NA

cdr3_nt: TGTGCCAGCAGCGTCCGGGACATCAGCTCCTACAATGAGCAGTTCTTC
cdr3_aa: CASSVRDISSYNEQFF
clone_size: NA
j_call: TRBJ2-1
v_call: TRBV11-1
d_call: NA

cdr3_nt: TGTGCCAGCATCTCGACAGGGTATGGCTACACCTTC
cdr3_aa: CASISTGYGYTF
clone_size: NA
j_call: TRBJ1-2
v_call: TRBV28
d_call: TRBD1

cdr3_nt: TGTGCCAGCAGCGTAGGGACAGAGCCGCTTGAAGCTTTCTTT
cdr3_aa: CASSVGTEPLEAFF
clone_size: NA
j_call: TRBJ1-1
v_call: TRBV9
d_call: NA

cdr3_nt: TGCGCCAGCAGTCGGGGCAGCCCGACCTACGAGCAGTACTTC
cdr3_aa: CASSRGSPTYEQYF
clone_size: NA
j_call: TRBJ2-7
v_call: TRBV23-1
d_call: NA

cdr3_nt: TGTGCCATCAGGGAGGGACAGGGGGAAAATCAGCCCCAGCATTTT
cdr3_aa: CAIREGQGENQPQHF
clone_size: NA
j_call: TRBJ1-5
v_call: TRBV10-3
d_call: TRBD1

cdr3_nt: TGTGCCACCAGTGATTTAGGACGGGAGGACAATGAGCAGTTCTTC
cdr3_aa: CATSDLGREDNEQFF
clone_size: NA
j_call: TRBJ2-1
v_call: TRBV24-1
d_call: TRBD2

cdr3_nt: TGTGCCAGCAGCAACGGGGGGGTGTCTGGAAACACCATATATTTT
cdr3_aa: CASSNGGVSGNTIYF
clone_size: NA
j_call: TRBJ1-3
v_call: TRBV6-6
d_call: NA

cdr3_nt: TGTGCCATCAGTGAGCGCGGGACAGGGGGTTCCTACGAGCAGTACTTC
cdr3_aa: CAISERGTGGSYEQYF
clone_size: NA
j_call: TRBJ2-7
v_call: TRBV10-3
d_call: TRBD1

cdr3_nt: TGTGCCAGCAGTGCGAGGGCCCTAGCGGTGAACACCGGGGAGCTGTTTTTT
cdr3_aa: CASSARALAVNTGELFF
clone_size: NA
j_call: TRBJ2-2
v_call: TRBV6-1
d_call: TRBD2

cdr3_nt: TGTGCCAGCAGCCCTGCCGGGCGAGAGACCCAGTACTTC
cdr3_aa: CASSPAGRETQYF
clone_size: NA
j_call: TRBJ2-5
v_call: TRBV11-1
d_call: NA

cdr3_nt: TGTGCCAGCAGCTCAAGGGGACAGGCAGATACGCAGTATTTT
cdr3_aa: CASSSRGQADTQYF
clone_size: NA
j_call: TRBJ2-3
v_call: TRBV5-8
d_call: TRBD1

cdr3_nt: TGTGCCAGCAGGGGACAGAATTCACCCCTCCACTTT
cdr3_aa: CASRGQNSPLHF
clone_size: NA
j_call: TRBJ1-6
v_call: TRBV12-3/TRBV12-4
d_call: TRBD1

cdr3_nt: TGTGCCAGCAGAGAGGGACTTTCAGAGACCCAGTACTTC
cdr3_aa: CASREGLSETQYF
clone_size: many
j_call: TRBJ2-5
v_call: TRBV2
d_call: NA

cdr3_nt: TGTGCCTGGAGGCTAGGGGCCGGAAGCTCCTACAATGAGCAGTTCTTC
cdr3_aa: CAWRLGAGSSYNEQFF
clone_size: NA
j_call: TRBJ2-1
v_call: TRBV30
d_call: NA

cdr3_nt: TGTGCCAGCAGCCAGGCTGTACAGGGTCCCTACGAGCAGTACTTC
cdr3_aa: CASSQAVQGPYEQYF
clone_size: NA
j_call: TRBJ2-7
v_call: TRBV4-2
d_call: NA

cdr3_nt: TGTGCCAGCAGTAGCGGGAGAGCGAACACCGGGGAGCTGTTTTTT
cdr3_aa: CASSSGRANTGELFF
clone_size: NA
j_call: TRBJ2-2
v_call: TRBV27
d_call: TRBD2

cdr3_nt: TGTGCCAGCAGTTACTTGCAGGGAACTAATGAAAAACTGTTTTTT
cdr3_aa: CASSYLQGTNEKLFF
clone_size: NA
j_call: TRBJ1-4
v_call: TRBV6-6
d_call: NA

cdr3_nt: TGCGCCAGCAGCTTACACGATCAAGAGACCCAGTACTTC
cdr3_aa: CASSLHDQETQYF
clone_size: NA
j_call: TRBJ2-5
v_call: TRBV5-1
d_call: NA